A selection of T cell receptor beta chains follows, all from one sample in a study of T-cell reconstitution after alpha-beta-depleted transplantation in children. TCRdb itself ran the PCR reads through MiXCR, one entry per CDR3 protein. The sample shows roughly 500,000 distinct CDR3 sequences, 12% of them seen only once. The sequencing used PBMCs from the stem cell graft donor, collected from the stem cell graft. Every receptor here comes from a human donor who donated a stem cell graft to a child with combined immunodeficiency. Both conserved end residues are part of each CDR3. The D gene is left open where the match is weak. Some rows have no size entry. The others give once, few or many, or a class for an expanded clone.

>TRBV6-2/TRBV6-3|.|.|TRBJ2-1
CASSYSGRGLDEQFF
TGTGCCAGCAGTTACTCCGGACGGGGGCTCGATGAGCAGTTCTTC
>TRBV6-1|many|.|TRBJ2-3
CASSKGLKGTDTQYF
TGTGCCAGCAGTAAAGGTCTAAAAGGCACAGATACGCAGTATTTT
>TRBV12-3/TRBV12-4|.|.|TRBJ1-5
CASSFTRGNQPQHF
TGTGCCAGCAGTTTTACCAGGGGTAATCAGCCCCAGCATTTT
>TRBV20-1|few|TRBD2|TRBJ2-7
CSPEALASLYEQYF
TGCAGCCCAGAGGCACTAGCGTCCCTCTACGAGCAGTACTTC
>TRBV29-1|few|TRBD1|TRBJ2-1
CSAAGTAYNEQFF
TGCAGCGCCGCCGGGACAGCCTACAATGAGCAGTTCTTC
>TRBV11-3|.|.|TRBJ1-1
CASSLVVQGLGGPDTEAFF
TGTGCCAGCAGCTTAGTAGTGCAGGGGCTGGGGGGACCCGACACTGAAGCTTTCTTT
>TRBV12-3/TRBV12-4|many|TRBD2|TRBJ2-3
CASTPGGGTDTQYF
TGTGCCAGCACCCCGGGAGGGGGGACAGATACGCAGTATTTT
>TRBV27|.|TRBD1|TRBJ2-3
CASSRNRGKISTDTQYF
TGTGCCAGCAGTCGCAACAGGGGGAAAATTAGCACAGATACGCAGTATTTT
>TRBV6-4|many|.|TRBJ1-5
CASSPVGQDLSNQPQHF
TGTGCCAGCAGTCCCGTGGGGCAGGACCTTAGCAATCAGCCCCAGCATTTT
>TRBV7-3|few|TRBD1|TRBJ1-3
CASSPGDSQGNTIYF
TGTGCCAGCAGCCCAGGGGACAGCCAAGGAAACACCATATATTTT
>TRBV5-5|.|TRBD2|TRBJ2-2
CASSARLAGITGELFF
TGTGCCAGCAGCGCCCGACTAGCGGGAATCACCGGGGAGCTGTTTTTT
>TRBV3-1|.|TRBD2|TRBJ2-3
CASSQGGTTDTQYF
TGTGCCAGCAGCCAGGGAGGGACCACAGATACGCAGTATTTT
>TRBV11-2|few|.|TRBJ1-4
CASSLATWSEKLFF
TGTGCCAGCAGCTTAGCAACTTGGAGTGAAAAACTGTTTTTT
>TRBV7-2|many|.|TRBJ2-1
CASSLAGAAYYNEQFF
TGTGCCAGCAGCTTAGCTGGGGCAGCTTATTACAATGAGCAGTTCTTC
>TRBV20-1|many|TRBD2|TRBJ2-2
CSARAPSGGVTGELFF
TGCAGTGCTAGAGCGCCTAGCGGGGGCGTCACCGGGGAGCTGTTTTTT
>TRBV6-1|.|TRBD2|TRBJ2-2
CASRERAGTYANTGELFF
TGTGCCAGCAGAGAAAGAGCGGGAACTTACGCGAACACCGGGGAGCTGTTTTTT
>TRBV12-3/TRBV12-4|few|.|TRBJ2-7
CASSLHTDSSYEQYF
TGTGCCAGCAGCCTTCACACGGACAGCTCCTACGAGCAGTACTTC
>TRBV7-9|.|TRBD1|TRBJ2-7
CASSSTDRGYEQYF
TGTGCCAGCAGCTCGACCGACAGGGGCTACGAGCAGTACTTC
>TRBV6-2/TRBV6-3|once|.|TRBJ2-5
CASSQHRLVGETQYF
TGTGCCAGCAGTCAACATAGACTAGTCGGGGAGACCCAGTACTTC
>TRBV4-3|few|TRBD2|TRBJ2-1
CASSQETSAHNEQFF
TGCGCCAGCAGCCAAGAGACTAGCGCTCACAATGAGCAGTTCTTC
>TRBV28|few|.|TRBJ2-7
CASSMLLAWAGKDEQYF
TGTGCCAGCAGTATGCTACTTGCTTGGGCGGGAAAGGACGAGCAGTACTTC
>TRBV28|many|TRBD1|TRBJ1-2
CASSFAGGHGYTF
TGTGCCAGCAGTTTCGCAGGGGGCCATGGCTACACCTTC
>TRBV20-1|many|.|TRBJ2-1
CSASPSLGYNEQFF
TGCAGTGCTAGCCCTAGCCTGGGCTACAATGAGCAGTTCTTC
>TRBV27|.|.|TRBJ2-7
CASSWADTYEQYF
TGTGCCAGCAGTTGGGCAGACACCTACGAGCAGTACTTC
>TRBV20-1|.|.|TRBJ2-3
CSARDLRVSTDTQYF
TGCAGTGCTAGAGATCTGCGGGTTAGCACAGATACGCAGTATTTT
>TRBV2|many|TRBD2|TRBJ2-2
CASSEASGSRELFF
TGTGCCAGCAGTGAGGCTAGCGGGAGTAGGGAGCTGTTTTTT
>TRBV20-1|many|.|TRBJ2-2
CSARAIVSANTGELFF
TGCAGTGCTAGAGCCATAGTGAGCGCGAACACCGGGGAGCTGTTTTTT
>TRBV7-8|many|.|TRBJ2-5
CASSSLGDQYF
TGTGCCAGCAGCTCTTTAGGGGACCAGTACTTC
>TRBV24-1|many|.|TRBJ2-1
CATPRGSWNQGNEQFF
TGTGCCACCCCCAGGGGATCTTGGAACCAGGGCAATGAGCAGTTCTTC
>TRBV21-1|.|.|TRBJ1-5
CASSRARTNQPQHF
TGTGCCAGCAGCAGAGCTCGGACCAATCAGCCCCAGCATTTT
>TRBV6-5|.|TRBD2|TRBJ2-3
CASSNTGTTIPSTDTQYF
TGTGCCAGCAGTAACACCGGGACTACCATCCCTAGCACAGATACGCAGTATTTT
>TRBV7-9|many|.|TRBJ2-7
CASSLDLGRGVEQYF
TGTGCCAGCAGCTTAGATCTGGGGCGCGGGGTCGAGCAGTACTTC
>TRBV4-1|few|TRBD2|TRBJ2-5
CASSFGLVGQLETQYF
TGCGCCAGCAGCTTCGGACTAGTCGGGCAATTGGAGACCCAGTACTTC
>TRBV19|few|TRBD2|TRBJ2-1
CASSIAGGPYEQFF
TGTGCCAGTAGTATAGCGGGAGGGCCGTATGAGCAGTTCTTC
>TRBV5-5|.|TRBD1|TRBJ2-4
CASSLGDREKNIQYF
TGTGCCAGCAGCTTGGGGGACAGGGAAAAAAACATTCAGTACTTC
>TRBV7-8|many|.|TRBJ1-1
CASSLEGAEAFF
TGTGCCAGCAGCTTAGAGGGGGCTGAAGCTTTCTTT
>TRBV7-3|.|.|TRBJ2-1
CASSLAVNHNEQFF
TGTGCCAGCAGCTTAGCGGTCAACCACAATGAGCAGTTCTTC
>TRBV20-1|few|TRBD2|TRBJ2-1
CSARLAGVPNEQFF
TGCAGTGCTAGACTAGCGGGAGTACCCAATGAGCAGTTCTTC
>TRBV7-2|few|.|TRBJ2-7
CASSLGTAKNYEQYF
TGTGCCAGCAGCTTAGGGACAGCTAAAAACTACGAGCAGTACTTC
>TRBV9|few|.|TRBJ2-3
CASSSAYLTDTQYF
TGTGCCAGCAGCTCCGCGTACCTCACAGATACGCAGTATTTT
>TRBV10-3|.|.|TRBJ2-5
CAISDSETQYF
TGTGCCATCAGTGATTCAGAGACCCAGTACTTC
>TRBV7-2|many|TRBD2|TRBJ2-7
CASSLALAGGEQYF
TGTGCCAGCAGCTTAGCCCTAGCGGGAGGCGAGCAGTACTTC
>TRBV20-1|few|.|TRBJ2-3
CTAEGGTDTQYF
TGCACCGCAGAGGGGGGGACAGATACGCAGTATTTT
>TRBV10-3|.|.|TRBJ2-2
CAISVGDRTGELFF
TGTGCCATCAGTGTCGGGGATCGAACCGGGGAGCTGTTTTTT